This T cell receptor (beta chain) was sequenced in a study of OX40 agonist ivuxolimab in advanced cancers. Overall study: Partial responses, seen in three patients, involved one hepatocellular carcinoma and two cutaneous melanomas.

TCRdb keeps only in-frame clones here, not all; method: immunoSEQ multiplex PCR. The sample records about 79,000 clones, around 85% being singletons. This CDR3 comprises 16 residues. Trimming cost V 1 base and J 3 bases, with 14 bases left between them. The V gene's germline CDR1 is LGHNA and CDR2 YNFKEQ. The sample consisted of CD4+ or CD8+ T cells sorted from blood, taken in a trial of the OX40 agonist ivuxolimab. This clonotype originated in an adult with an advanced solid tumor such as melanoma, head and neck, liver or kidney cancer. The chain employs TRBV4-2 and TRBJ2-3; tentatively, D is TRBD1 (6 bases). In DNA, the CDR3 is TGTGCCAGCAGCCAAGGTGAGACAGGAGCTACAGATACGCAGTATTTT. Translation gives CASSQGETGATDTQYF.